This T cell receptor beta chain came from a study of shared clonotypes between healthy human individuals. Produced via immunoSEQ multiplex PCR; TCRdb's table is partial and in-frame only. The sample lists 1.6 million or so clones; approximately 98.5% were seen once. The CDR3 runs 14 residues. Germline CDR1 reads SEHNR; CDR2 reads FQNEAQ (reference sequence). The V end was cut by 7 bases, the J end by 3 bases, with 12 bases between. The TCR originated in a man younger than 40 in good health. Sequenced sample: naive CD4+ T cells sorted from blood. Stated subset: CD45RA+ positively selected. The chain couples TRBV7-9 to TRBJ2-2; D possibly matches TRBD1 or TRBD2 (5 bases each). The CDR3 region has the DNA TGTGCCAGCAACGCCGGGACCTACACCGGGGAGCTGTTTTTT. It encodes CASNAGTYTGELFF. The complete variable domain, with remaining parts taken from reference TRBV7-9 and TRBJ2-2, reads DTGVSQNPRHKITKRGQNVTFRCDPISEHNRLYWYRQTLGQGPEFLTYFQNEAQLEKSRLLSDRFSAERPKGSFSTLEIQRTEQGDSAMYLCASNAGTYTGELFFGEGSRLTVL.